Below, 4 T cell receptor beta chains from the same sample are listed, as sequenced in a study of CD8 T cells in ankylosing spondylitis (dated by TCRdb to the late 2010s). Results the study describes overall, beyond this receptor: A TCR beta motif of fewer than 10 highly homologous amino acid variants appeared characteristic of blood from ankylosing spondylitis patients.

The library was generated by 5' RACE. Sequenced using an Illumina HiSeq 2500. TCRdb redid the processing of the public reads, applying fastp at Q25 and MiXCR, and retained in-frame beta chains. Rows matching on CDR3 protein sequence are summarized as one entry with the most common DNA and genes. The sample has 500,000 to 650,000 distinct CDR3 sequences on record, about 5.7% of them singletons. The ten largest account for roughly 3.3% of the sample. The antigens for these receptors are not known. Source material: blood, either unsorted or a sorted T cell fraction (not recorded which). The source is a male donor with ankylosing spondylitis.

This clonotype was detected ten times or more. V gene TRBV28 combines with J gene TRBJ1-1; D perhaps matches TRBD1 (6 bases). The CDR3 contains 15 residues. The ends were cut back, 2 bases at V and 1 base at J, with 11 bases in the middle. Looked up from germline, CDR1 is MDHEN and CDR2 is SYDVKM. The CDR3 DNA follows: TGTGCCAGCAGTTTAACGGGGGGCCCGAACACTGAAGCTTTCTTT. It specifies CASSLTGGPNTEAFF. The entire variable domain, with the rest obtained from reference TRBV28 and TRBJ1-1, is as follows: DVKVTQSSRYLVKRTGEKVFLECVQDMDHENMFWYRQDPGLGLRLIYFSYDVKMKEKGDIPEGYSVSREKKERFSLILESASTNQTSMYLCASSLTGGPNTEAFFGQGTRLTVV.

Many counts were recorded for this clonotype. The rearrangement uses TRBV27 and TRBJ2-7, with 7 nucleotides matching TRBD2. This CDR3 contains 14 residues. With 10 bases clipped from V and 1 base from J, the junction kept 10 bases outside the gene matches. The germline CDR1 and CDR2 sequences are MNHEY and SMNVEV (reference sequence). The CDR3 DNA follows: TGTGCCACCCTGGGGGGGGAGGCTTCCTACGAGCAGTACTTC. Encoded protein: CATLGGEASYEQYF.

This clonotype was picked up many times. The rearrangement links TRBV20-1 to TRBJ2-5; the D is unclear. Germline V lookup: CDR1 DFQATT, CDR2 SNEGSKA (reference sequence). Deletions cut 3 bases from V and 5 bases from J, with 7 bases between. The CDR3 consists of 11 residues. DNA for the CDR3: TGCAGTGCTAGCAGATGGGAGACCCAGTACTTC. Protein sequence: CSASRWETQYF.

J is TRBJ2-7 and V is TRBV7-2; either TRBD1 or TRBD2 may supply D (5 bases each). Germline assignment: CDR1 SGHTA and CDR2 FQGNSA. V lost 2 bases and J lost 0, with 14 bases in between. CDR3 length equals 16 residues. CDR3: CASSLFGAESSYEQYF. In DNA, the CDR3 is TGTGCCAGCAGCTTATTCGGGGCGGAGAGCTCCTACGAGCAGTACTTC.